A selection of T cell receptor beta chains follows, all from one sample in a study of cytomegalovirus exposure and HLA in healthy donors. Using immunoSEQ multiplex PCR, the repertoire was profiled, and TCRdb retains in-frame clones only, with some absent. This table holds 110,000 or so clones, less than 80% found once. The sample was PBMCs. The receptors shown here come from a woman between 45 and 60 years old in good health and CMV-seropositive. CDR3s include the opening cysteine and the closing phenylalanine or tryptophan. D genes are given only for firm matches. Clone size is not always given. Where it is, it says once, few, many or a class for expanded clones.

TRBJ1-5	TRBV10-3	NA	NA	CAIGKGVNQPQHF	TGTGCCATCGGCAAGGGGGTGAATCAGCCCCAGCATTTT
TRBJ2-1	TRBV4-1	once	NA	CASSPIGDIGGPEFF	TGCGCCAGCAGCCCCATCGGTGATATTGGCGGGCCGGAATTCTTC
TRBJ1-4	TRBV5-1	NA	TRBD1	CASSPTGGAEEKLFF	TGCGCCAGCAGCCCGACAGGGGGAGCCGAAGAAAAACTGTTTTTT
TRBJ2-2	TRBV6-5	NA	TRBD1	CASTRDRESSGELFF	TGTGCCAGCACCCGGGACAGGGAGTCGTCCGGGGAGCTGTTTTTT
TRBJ1-1	TRBV10-3	NA	TRBD1	CAISGQGANTEAFF	TGTGCCATCAGCGGACAGGGGGCAAACACTGAAGCTTTCTTT
TRBJ2-5	TRBV29-1	NA	NA	CSVELPGVETQYF	TGCAGCGTTGAACTCCCAGGGGTCGAGACCCAGTACTTC
TRBJ2-5	TRBV6-5	NA	NA	CASSYNREETQYF	TGTGCCAGCAGTTACAACAGGGAGGAGACCCAGTACTTC
TRBJ1-1	TRBV10-3	once	TRBD1	CAFRQGLDTEAFF	TGTGCCTTCCGACAGGGGTTGGACACTGAAGCTTTCTTT
TRBJ2-7	TRBV18	NA	NA	CASSPATGSGEQYF	TGTGCCAGCTCACCAGCTACAGGGTCCGGCGAGCAGTACTTC
TRBJ2-1	TRBV19	NA	TRBD1	CASSIRDRGINEQFF	TGTGCCAGTAGTATCCGGGACAGGGGAATCAATGAGCAGTTCTTC
TRBJ2-5	TRBV5-4	few	NA	CASSLRGLDSGGGETQYF	TGTGCCAGCAGCTTGAGGGGTCTTGACAGTGGTGGCGGAGAGACCCAGTACTTC
TRBJ1-3	TRBV29-1	NA	TRBD1	CSAMTGAGNTIYF	TGCAGCGCGATGACAGGGGCTGGAAACACCATATATTTT
TRBJ2-7	TRBV5-6	NA	NA	CASSLAGEIEQYF	TGTGCCAGCAGCTTGGCGGGGGAGATCGAGCAGTACTTC
TRBJ2-2	TRBV10-3	NA	TRBD1	CATRTGQNTGELFF	TGTGCCACCAGGACAGGACAAAACACCGGGGAGCTGTTTTTT
TRBJ2-3	TRBV10-3	once	TRBD2	CAISESSGIGTDTQYF	TGTGCCATCAGTGAGTCGAGCGGGATAGGCACAGATACGCAGTATTTT
TRBJ1-1	TRBV6-4	once	NA	CASRQAGMNTEAFF	TGTGCCAGCAGGCAAGCCGGGATGAACACTGAAGCTTTCTTT
TRBJ1-1	TRBV6-5	NA	NA	CASSGDTSRAEAFF	TGTGCCAGTAGTGGCGACACCTCCAGAGCTGAAGCTTTCTTT
TRBJ2-1	TRBV5-1	NA	TRBD2	CASSTYGVAGQYNEQFF	TGCGCCAGCAGTACATACGGGGTAGCGGGACAATACAATGAGCAGTTCTTC
TRBJ1-5	TRBV7-2	once	TRBD1	CASSPGQGRGAQHF	TGTGCCAGCAGCCCCGGACAGGGCCGGGGGGCCCAGCATTTT
TRBJ2-1	TRBV2	once	NA	CASNNRRTEQFF	TGTGCCAGCAATAATAGGAGAACTGAGCAGTTCTTC
TRBJ1-1	TRBV7-2	NA	NA	CASRLGASSPEAFF	TGTGCCAGCAGGCTAGGAGCCTCCAGCCCTGAAGCTTTCTTT
TRBJ2-5	TRBV7-2	NA	NA	CASSPELDTKTQYF	TGTGCCAGCAGCCCCGAGTTGGACACGAAGACCCAGTACTTC
TRBJ2-7	TRBV6-5	NA	NA	CASSYGTGLPGTQYF	TGTGCCAGCAGTTACGGTACAGGGTTGCCCGGTACGCAGTACTTC
TRBJ2-3	TRBV7-2	few	TRBD1	CASSLGQGSDTQYF	TGTGCCAGCAGCCTAGGACAGGGCTCGGATACGCAGTATTTT
TRBJ2-7	TRBV28	NA	NA	CASTTGSPAYEQYF	TGTGCCAGCACTACCGGGTCGCCCGCCTACGAGCAGTACTTC
TRBJ2-2	TRBV4-3	few	NA	CASSQESGVNTGELFF	TGCGCCAGCAGCCAAGAGTCCGGGGTGAACACCGGGGAGCTGTTTTTT
TRBJ2-5	TRBV5-1	NA	TRBD2	CASSLAGLAGGPETQYF	TGCGCCAGCAGCTTGGCCGGACTAGCGGGGGGTCCTGAGACCCAGTACTTC
TRBJ2-4	TRBV6-6	NA	NA	CASRSTGGVSKNIQYF	TGTGCCAGCAGAAGTACAGGGGGGGTCTCCAAAAACATTCAGTACTTC
TRBJ2-2	TRBV6-1	few	TRBD1	CASINTGGNTGELFF	TGTGCCAGCATAAATACAGGGGGTAACACCGGGGAGCTGTTTTTT
TRBJ2-7	TRBV6-6	NA	NA	CASRLENSYEQYF	TGTGCCAGCAGGCTAGAAAATAGCTACGAGCAGTACTTC
TRBJ2-3	TRBV27	NA	NA	CASSFDSSTDTQYF	TGTGCCAGCAGTTTCGACAGTAGCACAGATACGCAGTATTTT
TRBJ2-7	TRBV14	NA	TRBD2	CASSLLAGGYEQYF	TGTGCCAGCAGCCTTTTAGCGGGAGGCTACGAGCAGTACTTC
TRBJ2-5	TRBV6-5	NA	TRBD1	CASSYSTGQKETQYF	TGTGCCAGCAGTTACTCGACGGGACAGAAAGAGACCCAGTACTTC
TRBJ1-4	TRBV28	NA	NA	CAGTGGTNEKLFF	TGTGCCGGGACGGGGGGGACTAATGAAAAACTGTTTTTT
TRBJ1-4	TRBV7-9	NA	NA	CASSLGGVTGEKLFF	TGTGCCAGCAGTTTGGGAGGCGTGACGGGTGAAAAACTGTTTTTT
TRBJ1-2	TRBV4-1	NA	NA	CASSQDVGRVYTF	TGCGCCAGCAGCCAAGATGTTGGCAGGGTCTACACCTTC
TRBJ1-4	TRBV28	NA	NA	CATGGANEKLFF	TGTGCGACCGGGGGGGCTAATGAAAAACTGTTTTTT
TRBJ1-1	TRBV18	NA	TRBD1	CASSGQGANTEAFF	TGTGCCAGCTCCGGACAGGGAGCGAACACTGAAGCTTTCTTT
TRBJ1-4	TRBV19	few	TRBD1	CASRSNRGLIKEKLFF	TGTGCCAGTAGATCCAACAGGGGGCTAATTAAAGAAAAACTGTTTTTT
TRBJ1-1	TRBV7-9	NA	NA	CASSLGFSVPGLATEAFF	TGTGCCAGCAGCTTAGGGTTTTCAGTCCCCGGGTTGGCGACTGAAGCTTTCTTT